Listed below are T cell receptor beta chains from one sample, sequenced in a study of cytomegalovirus exposure and HLA in healthy donors. Clones were read by immunoSEQ multiplex PCR, and TCRdb kept only the in-frame ones, dropping some. In the table there are 150,000 to 200,000 clones, nearly 90% of which are singletons. The sequenced sample was PBMCs. These receptors all stem from a young woman in good health and CMV-seropositive. CDR3s include the opening cysteine and the closing phenylalanine or tryptophan. A D gene is named only where the DNA matches it firmly. For some rows the clone size is stated as once, few or many, or as a class when expanded; others skip it.

J gene,D gene,clone size,V gene,CDR3 DNA,CDR3 protein
TRBJ1-2,-,once,TRBV6-4,TGTGCCAGGTTCCTGACAGTTTATGGCTACACCTTC,CARFLTVYGYTF
TRBJ2-7,-,-,TRBV7-2,TGTGCCAGCAGCTCGGAGGGCGGTAATCACTACGAGCAGTACTTC,CASSSEGGNHYEQYF
TRBJ1-1,TRBD1,-,TRBV19,TGTGCCAGTAGTATACAGGGGGCTTGGGACACTGAAGCTTTCTTT,CASSIQGAWDTEAFF
TRBJ2-5,-,-,TRBV4-3,TGCGCCAGCAGCCAAGATCCGGGAGAGACCCAGTACTTC,CASSQDPGETQYF
TRBJ2-5,TRBD1,-,TRBV7-8,TGTGCCAGCAGCTTATGGCAGGGGGCGCGGCAGACCCAGTACTTC,CASSLWQGARQTQYF
TRBJ2-7,TRBD1,-,TRBV2,TGTGCCAGCAGTGGGGGCGACAGGGGGCCCTACGAGCAGTACTTC,CASSGGDRGPYEQYF
TRBJ1-5,-,once,TRBV2,TGTGCCAGCAGTGATGCTGGGGGGTTGGGTCAGCCCCAGCATTTT,CASSDAGGLGQPQHF
TRBJ2-7,-,-,TRBV7-2,TGTGCCAGCAGCTTAGGATACGGCTCCTACGAGCAGTACTTC,CASSLGYGSYEQYF
TRBJ2-7,-,-,TRBV21-1,TGTGCCAGCAGCCTGTGGACAGCCTACGAGCAGTACTTC,CASSLWTAYEQYF
TRBJ2-7,TRBD1,-,TRBV7-9,TGTGCCAGCAGCTTACGACAGGGGGGTCTTTACGAGCAGTACTTC,CASSLRQGGLYEQYF
TRBJ2-1,-,-,TRBV28,TGTGCCAGCACAAATTACAATGAGCAGTTCTTC,CASTNYNEQFF
TRBJ2-7,-,-,TRBV27,TGTGCCAGCAGTTGGGGGACACGCTCCTACGAGCAGTACTTC,CASSWGTRSYEQYF
TRBJ2-2,TRBD2,-,TRBV9,TGTGCCAGCAGCCCCAGCGGGGGGACCGGGGAGCTGTTTTTT,CASSPSGGTGELFF
TRBJ2-3,TRBD2,once,TRBV13,TGTGCCAGCAGCTTAGGGCGGACTAGCGGCACAGATACGCAGTATTTT,CASSLGRTSGTDTQYF
TRBJ2-1,TRBD2,-,TRBV19,TGTGCCAGTAGTATGCTAGCGGAAAACAATGAGCAGTTCTTC,CASSMLAENNEQFF
TRBJ1-2,TRBD1,-,TRBV5-1,TGCGCCAGCAGCTTCATTGTCTCGGACAGGGGCTTCTATGGCTACACCTTC,CASSFIVSDRGFYGYTF